The clone carrying this TCR beta chain was observed a handful of times. Its antigen is as yet unknown. The time point: sample taken at primary tumor resection. TCRdb passed the 5' RACE reads through MiXCR, listing each CDR3 protein once. Among approximately 5,600 distinct CDR3 sequences listed, around 9.8% were seen once. This sample is part of a study of spatial heterogeneity in lung cancer. The wider study: The study consistently detected more beta-chain than alpha-chain sequences. Findings and caveats of the study: Mutation tallies in tumors tracked expanded intratumoral alpha and beta TCR counts.

This CDR3 contains 9 residues. V was pared by 8 bases and J by 9 bases, with 2 bases between. From germline, CDR1 is MNHNS and CDR2 SASEGT. Sequencing was performed on lung tumor tissue, taken at surgery. V is TRBV6-1 and J is TRBJ1-6; no clear D. The TCR comes from a female donor with early-stage non-small cell lung cancer. Here the CDR3 DNA reads TGTGCCAGCGCTTCACCCCTCCACTTT. The encoded protein is CASASPLHF.